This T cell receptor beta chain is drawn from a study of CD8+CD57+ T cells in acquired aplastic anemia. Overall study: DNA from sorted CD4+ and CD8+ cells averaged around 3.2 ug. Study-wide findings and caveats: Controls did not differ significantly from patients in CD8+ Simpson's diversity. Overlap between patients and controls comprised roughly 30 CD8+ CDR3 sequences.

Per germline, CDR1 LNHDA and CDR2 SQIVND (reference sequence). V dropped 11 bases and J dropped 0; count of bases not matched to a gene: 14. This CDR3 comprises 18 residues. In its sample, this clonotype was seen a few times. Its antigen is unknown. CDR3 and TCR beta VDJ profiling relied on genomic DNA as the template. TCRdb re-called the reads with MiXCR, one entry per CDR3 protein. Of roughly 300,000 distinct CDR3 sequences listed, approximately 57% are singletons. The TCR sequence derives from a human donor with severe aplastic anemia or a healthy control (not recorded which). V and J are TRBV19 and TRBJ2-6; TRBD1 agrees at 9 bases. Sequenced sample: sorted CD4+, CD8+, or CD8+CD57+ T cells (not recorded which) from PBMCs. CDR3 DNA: TGTGCCCGGGACAGGGAAAGTTTGGCGCTCTCTGGGGCCAACGTCCTGACTTTC. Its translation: CARDRESLALSGANVLTF.